This record covers a single T cell receptor beta chain. The sample originates from a study of blood T cell repertoires in COVID-19. Study summary: COVID-19 samples collected from the United States, Italy and Spain covered acute and convalescent phases. Sources were T cells, B-cell-depleted T cells, or PBMCs; the material itself was cDNA or gDNA.

In the original processing: Reference gene primer amplification gave estimated nucleated cell counts. Libraries were prepared by immunoSEQ multiplex PCR; TCRdb keeps only in-frame clonotypes and omits some of them. That table supplies the V and J calls and clone size; D and trimming were determined from the DNA. This sample has 110,000 or so clones, with about nine tenths found just once. Trimming pared 6 bases from V and 9 bases from J, leaving 18 bases between. Per germline, CDR1 MNHEY and CDR2 SVGAGI. The CDR3 totals 14 residues. The receptor was derived from a human donor in a cohort sampled during active COVID-19. The sample consisted of peripheral blood. The chain uses TRBV6-5 and TRBJ2-1; possibly TRBD1 for D (6 bases). CDR3 nucleotides: TGTGCCAGCAGGCCGGCGGGTACGGACAGTGAGCAGTTCTTC. It specifies CASRPAGTDSEQFF.